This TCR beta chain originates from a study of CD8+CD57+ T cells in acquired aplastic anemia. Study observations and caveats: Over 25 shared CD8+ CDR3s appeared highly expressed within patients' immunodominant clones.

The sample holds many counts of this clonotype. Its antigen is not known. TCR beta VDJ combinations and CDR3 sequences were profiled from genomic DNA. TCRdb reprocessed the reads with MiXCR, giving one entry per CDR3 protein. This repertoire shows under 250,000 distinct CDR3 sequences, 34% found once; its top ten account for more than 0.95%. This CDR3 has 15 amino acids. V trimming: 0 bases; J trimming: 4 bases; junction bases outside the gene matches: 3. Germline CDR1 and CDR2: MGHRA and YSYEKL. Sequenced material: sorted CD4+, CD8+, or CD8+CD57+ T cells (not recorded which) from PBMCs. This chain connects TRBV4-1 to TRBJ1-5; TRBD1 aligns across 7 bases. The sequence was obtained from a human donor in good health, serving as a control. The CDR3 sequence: CASSQESGGNQPQHF. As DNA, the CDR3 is TGCGCCAGCAGCCAAGAGTCAGGGGGGAATCAGCCCCAGCATTTT.